Listed below are T cell receptor beta chains from one sample, sequenced in a study of blood T cells in healthy people across ages. From the 5' RACE reads, TCRdb called clonotypes with MiXCR, one entry per CDR3 protein. The sample contains over a million distinct CDR3 sequences, under 55% of which appear only once. The sequencing sample was made of blood. Every receptor here comes from a woman aged 18-30 years in good health. Each CDR3 is given with its conserved first and last residue. The D gene is left open where the match is weak. A row's size may be missing; if present it is once, few, many or a size class.

V gene,J gene,clone size,D gene,CDR3 DNA,CDR3 protein
TRBV19,TRBJ1-2,NA,TRBD1,TGTGCCAGTAGTACCTCTCGACAGGGGGCAGGGGATGGCTACACCTTC,CASSTSRQGAGDGYTF
TRBV21-1,TRBJ1-4,NA,NA,TGTGCCAGCCCCTCCCGGAAGGGCGATAATGAAAAACTGTTTTTT,CASPSRKGDNEKLFF
TRBV20-1,TRBJ2-7,NA,TRBD2,TGCAGTGCCCCGCTAGCGGGGGCCTACAATGAGCAGTACTTC,CSAPLAGAYNEQYF
TRBV4-3,TRBJ2-7,NA,NA,TGCGCCAGCAGCCAAGAATCCCGGGGTGGCGGCGATGAGCAGTACTTC,CASSQESRGGGDEQYF
TRBV20-1,TRBJ2-4,NA,TRBD2,TGCAGTGCTCCGAGGGGGACTAGCGGCTACAATGAGCAGTACTTC,CSAPRGTSGYNEQYF
TRBV7-2,TRBJ2-7,few,NA,TGTGCCAGCAGCTCGAGACTGTCTGACGAGCAGTACTTC,CASSSRLSDEQYF
TRBV29-1,TRBJ2-3,NA,NA,TGCAGCGTGACGTGGGGGCGTCTCACAGATACGCAGTATTTT,CSVTWGRLTDTQYF
TRBV4-3,TRBJ2-1,NA,NA,TGCGCCAGCAGCCAAGAGTGGCAGTCCTCCTACAATGAGCAGTTCTTC,CASSQEWQSSYNEQFF
TRBV7-8,TRBJ2-4,once,TRBD2,TGTGCCAGCAGCCTCACTCTAGCGGGCACCAGCCCTCAGTACTTC,CASSLTLAGTSPQYF
TRBV7-2,TRBJ2-3,few,TRBD2,TGTGCCAGCAGCGTAGCTAGCGGGGGCCACCGATACACAGATACGCAGTATTTT,CASSVASGGHRYTDTQYF
TRBV7-2,TRBJ2-5,few,TRBD2,TGTGCCAGCAGCCTAGCGGGGCCCTACAAGGAGACCCAGTACTTC,CASSLAGPYKETQYF
TRBV3-1,TRBJ2-5,few,NA,TGTGCCAGCAGCCAAGCGACAAGGGAGACCCAGTACTTC,CASSQATRETQYF
TRBV12-3/TRBV12-4,TRBJ2-1,NA,NA,TGTGCCAGCAGTTACCTAGAGGATGAGCAGTTCTTC,CASSYLEDEQFF
TRBV6-5,TRBJ2-5,NA,TRBD1,TGTGCCAGCAGTTACTCGACAGGGTTCGATGAGACCCAGTACTTC,CASSYSTGFDETQYF
TRBV5-4,TRBJ2-4,few,NA,TGTGCCAGCAGCACCTACAGGGAATCACAAGACATTCAGTACTTC,CASSTYRESQDIQYF
TRBV12-3/TRBV12-4,TRBJ1-2,NA,NA,TGTGCCAGCAGTCCCGGACATGCGGATGGCTACACCTTC,CASSPGHADGYTF